A single sample is the source of the 4 T cell receptor beta chains below, sequenced in a study of blood T cell repertoires in COVID-19. Produced via immunoSEQ multiplex PCR; TCRdb's table is partial and in-frame only. The table includes approximately 500,000 clones, about 91% detected once. Material for sequencing was peripheral blood. The source of these receptors is a man younger than 35 with COVID-19, enrolled during active disease.

The genes are TRBV7-3 and TRBJ2-5; 12 bases line up with TRBD2. There are 18 residues in the CDR3. CDR1 is SGHTA and CDR2 is FQGTGA in the germline V gene. V shed 6 bases, J shed 5 bases, and the junction held 16 bases outside the gene matches. Written as DNA, the CDR3 is TGTGCCAGCAGTTCCCACAGCGAACGACTAGCGGGAGACGAGACCCAGTACTTC. The encoded protein is CASSSHSERLAGDETQYF.

This clone appeared once. CDR3 sequence (DNA): TGTGCCAGCAGCGGAAGCGGGTCTGGGGCAGATACGCAGTATTTT. As protein: CASSGSGSGADTQYF. The chain is built from TRBV9 and TRBJ2-3; the D gene is possibly TRBD2 (6 bases). Trimming shortened V by 3 bases and J by 4 bases, and 15 bases separated the two germline ends. The germline gives CDR1 SGDLS, CDR2 YYNGEE. CDR3 length: 15 residues.

This sequence joins TRBV15 and TRBJ1-1; D is unclear. This CDR3 is built from 14 residues. The germline V gene has CDR1 LNHNV and CDR2 YYDKDF (reference sequence). V lost 0 bases and J lost 5, with 10 bases in between. CDR3 nucleotides: TGTGCCACCAGCAGAGACAGAGGCTGGACTGAAGCTTTCTTT. It is translated as CATSRDRGWTEAFF.

This rearrangement joins TRBV24-1 to TRBJ2-2, with a possible D match to TRBD1 (5 bases). V dropped 4 bases and J dropped 4 bases, with 15 bases sitting between them. Germline V gene sequence: CDR1 KGHDR, CDR2 SFDVKD. The length of the CDR3 is 16 residues. CDR3 region: CATSDPSRVGTGELFF. The CDR3 coding sequence is TGTGCCACCAGTGACCCATCCAGGGTGGGCACCGGGGAGCTGTTTTTT.